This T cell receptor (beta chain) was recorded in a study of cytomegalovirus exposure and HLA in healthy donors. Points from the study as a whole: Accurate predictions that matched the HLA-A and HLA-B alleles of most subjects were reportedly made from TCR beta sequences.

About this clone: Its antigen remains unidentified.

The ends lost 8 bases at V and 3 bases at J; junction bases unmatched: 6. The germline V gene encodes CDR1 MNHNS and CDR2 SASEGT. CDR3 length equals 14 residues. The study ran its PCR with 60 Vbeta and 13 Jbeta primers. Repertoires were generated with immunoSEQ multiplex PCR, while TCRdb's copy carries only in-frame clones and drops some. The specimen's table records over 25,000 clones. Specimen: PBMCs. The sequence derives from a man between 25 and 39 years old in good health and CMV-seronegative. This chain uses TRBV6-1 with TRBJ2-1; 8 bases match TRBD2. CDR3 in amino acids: CASWDGTSYNEQFF. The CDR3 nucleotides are TGTGCCAGCTGGGACGGGACTAGCTACAATGAGCAGTTCTTC.